This T cell receptor (beta chain) was recovered during a study of blood T cell repertoires in COVID-19. The overall study: Whether acute or convalescent, the COVID-19 samples came from the United States, Italy and Spain. From T cells, B-cell-depleted T cells, or PBMCs came the material, which was cDNA or gDNA.

As handled by the study authors: Using reference gene primer amplification, nucleated cell counts were estimated. Profiling relied on immunoSEQ multiplex PCR, and the TCRdb table lists in-frame clones only, not all of them. V and J calls and clone size are those listed in that table; D and trimming were worked out from the DNA. The sample has roughly 200,000 clones, less than 90% seen once. The germline V gene encodes CDR1 MNHEY and CDR2 SMNVEV (reference sequence). The V and J ends lost 2 bases and 5 bases respectively, with 9 bases between them. This CDR3 is built from 14 residues. The genes are TRBV27 and TRBJ2-2, with D unresolved. Sequenced input: peripheral blood. The receptor comes from a woman aged 80 or over with active or convalescent COVID-19. CDR3 sequence: CASSLRVWTGELFF. The CDR3 region has the DNA TGTGCCAGCAGTTTACGGGTTTGGACCGGGGAGCTGTTTTTT.